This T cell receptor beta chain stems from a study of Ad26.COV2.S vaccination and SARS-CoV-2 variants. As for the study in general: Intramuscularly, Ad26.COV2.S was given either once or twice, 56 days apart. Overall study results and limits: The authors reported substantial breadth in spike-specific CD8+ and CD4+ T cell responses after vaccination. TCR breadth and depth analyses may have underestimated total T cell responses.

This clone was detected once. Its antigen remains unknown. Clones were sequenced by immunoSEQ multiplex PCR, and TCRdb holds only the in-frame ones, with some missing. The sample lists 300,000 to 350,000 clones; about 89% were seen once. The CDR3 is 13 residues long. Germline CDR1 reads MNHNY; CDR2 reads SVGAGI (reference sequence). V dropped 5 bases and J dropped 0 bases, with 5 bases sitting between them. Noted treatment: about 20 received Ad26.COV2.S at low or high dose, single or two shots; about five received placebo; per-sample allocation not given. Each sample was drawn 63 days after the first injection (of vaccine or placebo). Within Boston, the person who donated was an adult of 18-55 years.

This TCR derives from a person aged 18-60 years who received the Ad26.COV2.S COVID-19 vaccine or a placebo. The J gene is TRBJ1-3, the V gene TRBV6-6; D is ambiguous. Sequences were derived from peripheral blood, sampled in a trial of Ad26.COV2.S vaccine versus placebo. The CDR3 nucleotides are TGTGCCAGCAGTCAACTCTCTGGAAACACCATATATTTT. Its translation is CASSQLSGNTIYF.